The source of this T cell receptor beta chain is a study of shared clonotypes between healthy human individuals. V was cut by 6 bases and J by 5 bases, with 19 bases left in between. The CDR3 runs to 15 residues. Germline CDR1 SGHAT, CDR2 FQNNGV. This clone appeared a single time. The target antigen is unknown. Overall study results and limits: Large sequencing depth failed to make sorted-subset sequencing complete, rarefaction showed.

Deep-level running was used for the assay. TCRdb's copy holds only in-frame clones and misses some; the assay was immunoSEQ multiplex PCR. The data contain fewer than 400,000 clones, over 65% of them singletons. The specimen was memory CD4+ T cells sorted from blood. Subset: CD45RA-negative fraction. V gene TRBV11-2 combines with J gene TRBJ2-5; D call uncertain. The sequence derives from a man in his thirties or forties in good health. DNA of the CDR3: TGTGCCAGCAGACAAGTCGGCTACAAAGAGGAGACCCAGTACTTC. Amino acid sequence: CASRQVGYKEETQYF.